This T cell receptor beta chain comes out of a study of T cell responses to AZD1222 COVID-19 vaccine. The table came from immunoSEQ multiplex PCR; TCRdb's copy has only in-frame clones and leaves some out. The table includes 85,000 to 110,000 clones, approximately 88% detected once. About this clone: Its antigen is unknown. Germline and junction disagree at one end, which may indicate a read error.

Study-level points and caveats: AZD1222 recipients seropositive at baseline numbered only six. Donor demographics were predominantly white British with a female majority; clonal diversity may be underestimated. There were repertoire samples only from the period after the peak T cell response. As reported, nearly half of all spike-specific TCRs target variant regions that are unmutated.

Germline V gives CDR1 SNHLY, CDR2 FYNNEI. This CDR3 spans 15 amino acids. The TCR was taken from an adult in good health. Sample: peripheral blood, taken on day 0 of AZD1222 vaccination. The rearrangement links TRBV2 to TRBJ2-7, with D perhaps TRBD1 or TRBD2 (6 bases each). For the CDR3, the DNA is TGTGCCAGCAGGGAAGAGCCGGGGGCGAGGTACGAGCAGTACTTC. Its protein is CASREEPGARYEQYF.